Listed below are T cell receptor beta chains from one sample, sequenced in a study of CD8 T cells in Susac syndrome. TCRdb redid the calling of the immunoSEQ multiplex PCR reads with MiXCR, one entry per CDR3 protein. The data show around 85,000 distinct CDR3 sequences, approximately 95% seen once. The sample taken for sequencing was CD8+ T cells from PBMCs. Receptors originate from a human donor with Susac syndrome. Both conserved end residues are part of each CDR3. D genes are given only for firm matches. Clone size, where shown, is once, few, many, or a class for clones that have expanded.

clone size: -
J gene: TRBJ1-1
V gene: TRBV30
D gene: -
CDR3 DNA: TGTGCCTGGAGACATCCCCCGGGGATGAACACTGAAGCTTTCTTT
CDR3 protein: CAWRHPPGMNTEAFF

clone size: -
J gene: TRBJ2-3
V gene: TRBV6-5
D gene: -
CDR3 DNA: TGTGCCAGCAGCCCTTCCGGGACTAGCACAGATACGCAGTATTTT
CDR3 protein: CASSPSGTSTDTQYF

clone size: -
J gene: TRBJ2-7
V gene: TRBV6-2/TRBV6-3
D gene: -
CDR3 DNA: TGTGCCAGCAGCTCCAGGGTTTACGAGCAGTACTTC
CDR3 protein: CASSSRVYEQYF

clone size: -
J gene: TRBJ2-7
V gene: TRBV2
D gene: -
CDR3 DNA: TGTGCCAGCTGGGGTGGGGAGTCCTACGAGCAGTACTTC
CDR3 protein: CASWGGESYEQYF

clone size: -
J gene: TRBJ2-1
V gene: TRBV12-3/TRBV12-4
D gene: TRBD1
CDR3 DNA: TGTGCCAGCAGTTTATCAGGGACAGGGGATGAGCAGTTCTTC
CDR3 protein: CASSLSGTGDEQFF

clone size: -
J gene: TRBJ2-1
V gene: TRBV14
D gene: -
CDR3 DNA: TGTGCCAGCAGCAAGACGGGATCTTACAATGAGCAGTTCTTC
CDR3 protein: CASSKTGSYNEQFF

clone size: once
J gene: TRBJ2-1
V gene: TRBV9
D gene: TRBD2
CDR3 DNA: TGTGCCAGCAGCGTAGAAGGCGGGAGCGGGAATGAGCAGTTCTTC
CDR3 protein: CASSVEGGSGNEQFF

clone size: -
J gene: TRBJ2-7
V gene: TRBV14
D gene: -
CDR3 DNA: TGTGCCAGCAGCCAAGATGCAGGGGCGACCTACGAGCAGTACTTC
CDR3 protein: CASSQDAGATYEQYF

clone size: -
J gene: TRBJ2-6
V gene: TRBV27
D gene: -
CDR3 DNA: TGTGCCAGCAGCCCGGGAGGGGCCAACGTCCTGACTTTC
CDR3 protein: CASSPGGANVLTF

clone size: -
J gene: TRBJ1-2
V gene: TRBV7-9
D gene: TRBD1
CDR3 DNA: TGTGCCAGCAGCTCGACGACAGGGCCCTATGGCTACACCTTC
CDR3 protein: CASSSTTGPYGYTF

clone size: once
J gene: TRBJ2-7
V gene: TRBV12-5
D gene: -
CDR3 DNA: TGTGCTAGTGGTCCTACAGTCTACGAGCAGTACTTC
CDR3 protein: CASGPTVYEQYF

clone size: -
J gene: TRBJ2-7
V gene: TRBV7-2
D gene: -
CDR3 DNA: TGTGCCAGCAGCTTTAACTCAGGCCTCTACGAGCAGTACTTC
CDR3 protein: CASSFNSGLYEQYF

clone size: -
J gene: TRBJ2-3
V gene: TRBV4-2
D gene: -
CDR3 DNA: TGTGCCAGCAGCCAAGAATCCGGGAGTCGCACAGATACGCAGTATTTT
CDR3 protein: CASSQESGSRTDTQYF

clone size: -
J gene: TRBJ2-1
V gene: TRBV29-1
D gene: -
CDR3 DNA: TGCAGCGCCCCGACGACTTCCAACTACAATGAGCAGTTCTTC
CDR3 protein: CSAPTTSNYNEQFF

clone size: once
J gene: TRBJ2-2
V gene: TRBV6-1
D gene: -
CDR3 DNA: TGTGCCAGCAGTGAACAGGGACAGAACACCGGGGAGCTGTTTTTT
CDR3 protein: CASSEQGQNTGELFF

clone size: -
J gene: TRBJ2-3
V gene: TRBV12-3/TRBV12-4
D gene: TRBD2
CDR3 DNA: TGTGCCACCCGGGAGGGAGGAGATACGCAGTATTTT
CDR3 protein: CATREGGDTQYF

clone size: once
J gene: TRBJ2-6
V gene: TRBV9
D gene: TRBD1
CDR3 DNA: TGTGCCAGCAGGGGATACAGGGGGAATGGGGCCAACGTCCTGACTTTC
CDR3 protein: CASRGYRGNGANVLTF

clone size: -
J gene: TRBJ1-2
V gene: TRBV9
D gene: TRBD1
CDR3 DNA: TGTGCCAGCAGGGAACAGGGGGGAGATGGCTACACCTTC
CDR3 protein: CASREQGGDGYTF

clone size: -
J gene: TRBJ1-3
V gene: TRBV20-1
D gene: -
CDR3 DNA: TGCAGTGCTAGGTCGGAACCCACCATATATTTT
CDR3 protein: CSARSEPTIYF

clone size: -
J gene: TRBJ2-1
V gene: TRBV30
D gene: TRBD2
CDR3 DNA: TGTGCCTGGAGTACGGGACTAGAGGAGGGCAATGAGCAGTTCTTC
CDR3 protein: CAWSTGLEEGNEQFF

clone size: -
J gene: TRBJ1-2
V gene: TRBV20-1
D gene: -
CDR3 DNA: TGCAGTGCTAGAGACACAGGGACCTATGGCTACACCTTC
CDR3 protein: CSARDTGTYGYTF

clone size: -
J gene: TRBJ2-7
V gene: TRBV20-1
D gene: -
CDR3 DNA: TGCAGTGCTCCCGGGACCTATCGCTACGAGCAGTACTTC
CDR3 protein: CSAPGTYRYEQYF

clone size: -
J gene: TRBJ2-1
V gene: TRBV29-1
D gene: TRBD1
CDR3 DNA: TGCAGCGCTCCCGGGGGACAGGGGGTCTCGGGTCGGGGCGCCTACAATGAGCAGTTCTTC
CDR3 protein: CSAPGGQGVSGRGAYNEQFF

clone size: -
J gene: TRBJ2-1
V gene: TRBV4-2
D gene: -
CDR3 DNA: TGTGCCAGCAGCCAAGATCAAGGGGTCGAGTTCTTC
CDR3 protein: CASSQDQGVEFF

clone size: -
J gene: TRBJ1-4
V gene: TRBV27
D gene: TRBD1
CDR3 DNA: TGTGCCAGCAGTGTGACAGGGGTTAATGAAAAACTGTTTTTT
CDR3 protein: CASSVTGVNEKLFF

clone size: -
J gene: TRBJ2-3
V gene: TRBV24-1
D gene: TRBD1
CDR3 DNA: TGTGCCACCGGACAGGGGGCCTCAGATACGCAGTATTTT
CDR3 protein: CATGQGASDTQYF

clone size: -
J gene: TRBJ1-1
V gene: TRBV30
D gene: -
CDR3 DNA: TGTGCCTGGAGCGCCGCGAACACTGAAGCTTTCTTT
CDR3 protein: CAWSAANTEAFF

clone size: -
J gene: TRBJ2-4
V gene: TRBV11-2
D gene: -
CDR3 DNA: TGTGCCAGCAGCCCAGAAGGGAGAGCCAAAAACATTCAGTACTTC
CDR3 protein: CASSPEGRAKNIQYF

clone size: once
J gene: TRBJ2-7
V gene: TRBV3-1
D gene: -
CDR3 DNA: TGTGCCAGCAGCCAGAATTGGGGGAGTCCCTCCTACGAGCAGTACTTC
CDR3 protein: CASSQNWGSPSYEQYF

clone size: -
J gene: TRBJ2-1
V gene: TRBV9
D gene: -
CDR3 DNA: TGTGCCAGCAGCGTAGATTTCGGTCCAAACAATGAGCAGTTCTTC
CDR3 protein: CASSVDFGPNNEQFF

clone size: -
J gene: TRBJ2-1
V gene: TRBV12-3/TRBV12-4
D gene: -
CDR3 DNA: TGTGCCAGCAGTGGTACATCCTACAATGAGCAGTTCTTC
CDR3 protein: CASSGTSYNEQFF

clone size: -
J gene: TRBJ2-5
V gene: TRBV29-1
D gene: TRBD1
CDR3 DNA: TGCAGCGTTGAATTTATGGACAGGGCCGAGACCCAGTACTTC
CDR3 protein: CSVEFMDRAETQYF

clone size: -
J gene: TRBJ2-5
V gene: TRBV12-3/TRBV12-4
D gene: -
CDR3 DNA: TGTGCCAGCAGCCCCCGTGGAGAAGTTAAGACCCAGTACTTC
CDR3 protein: CASSPRGEVKTQYF

clone size: -
J gene: TRBJ2-7
V gene: TRBV29-1
D gene: TRBD1
CDR3 DNA: TGCAGCGTCGTGACAGGGAGTACGTACGAGCAGTACTTC
CDR3 protein: CSVVTGSTYEQYF

clone size: -
J gene: TRBJ2-7
V gene: TRBV24-1
D gene: -
CDR3 DNA: TGTGCCACCAGTGATTTCTCTGGGCTTGAGCAGTACTTC
CDR3 protein: CATSDFSGLEQYF

clone size: -
J gene: TRBJ2-2
V gene: TRBV4-1
D gene: TRBD1
CDR3 DNA: TGCGCCAGCAGGGGGACAGGGGCTGGTACCGGGGAGCTGTTTTTT
CDR3 protein: CASRGTGAGTGELFF

clone size: -
J gene: TRBJ1-1
V gene: TRBV6-5
D gene: -
CDR3 DNA: TGTGCCAGCAGTTACTACAAAGGGTCTGAAGCTTTCTTT
CDR3 protein: CASSYYKGSEAFF

clone size: -
J gene: TRBJ1-1
V gene: TRBV2
D gene: -
CDR3 DNA: TGTGCCAGCAGTGAGCTGACGGAAGCTTTCTTT
CDR3 protein: CASSELTEAFF

clone size: -
J gene: TRBJ2-5
V gene: TRBV5-1
D gene: -
CDR3 DNA: TGCGCCAGCAGCCAGAGGGGTGGAGAGACCCAGTACTTC
CDR3 protein: CASSQRGGETQYF

clone size: -
J gene: TRBJ2-3
V gene: TRBV7-8
D gene: TRBD1
CDR3 DNA: TGTGCCAGCAGCGCCCCGGGACAGGGGGACGCAGATACGCAGTATTTT
CDR3 protein: CASSAPGQGDADTQYF

clone size: -
J gene: TRBJ1-2
V gene: TRBV28
D gene: -
CDR3 DNA: TGTGCCAGCAGTTCGGGACCCGTCCAAGCTAACTATGGCTACACCTTC
CDR3 protein: CASSSGPVQANYGYTF

clone size: -
J gene: TRBJ2-1
V gene: TRBV6-5
D gene: TRBD2
CDR3 DNA: TGTGCCAGCAGTTACTCCGGGACTAGCGGGAGGGGGGCCTTCTTC
CDR3 protein: CASSYSGTSGRGAFF

clone size: -
J gene: TRBJ2-7
V gene: TRBV12-3/TRBV12-4
D gene: -
CDR3 DNA: TGTGCCAGCAGTTTAGCGCACGCTTTCCACGAGCAGTACTTC
CDR3 protein: CASSLAHAFHEQYF

clone size: -
J gene: TRBJ2-1
V gene: TRBV19
D gene: -
CDR3 DNA: TGTGCCAGTAACAATGGGCTAGGCTTGGTCCATGAGCAGTTCTTC
CDR3 protein: CASNNGLGLVHEQFF

clone size: -
J gene: TRBJ2-7
V gene: TRBV29-1
D gene: TRBD2
CDR3 DNA: TGCAGCGTATCGGGAGGGGGCTCCTACGAGCAGTACTTC
CDR3 protein: CSVSGGGSYEQYF

clone size: -
J gene: TRBJ2-3
V gene: TRBV7-8
D gene: TRBD1
CDR3 DNA: TGTGCCAGCAGCTTAGAAGGCAGGGGGCTCGCAGATACGCAGTATTTT
CDR3 protein: CASSLEGRGLADTQYF

clone size: -
J gene: TRBJ1-1
V gene: TRBV4-1
D gene: -
CDR3 DNA: TGCGCCAGCAGCCGTTTAGGCGGGATGAACACTGAAGCTTTCTTT
CDR3 protein: CASSRLGGMNTEAFF

clone size: -
J gene: TRBJ1-2
V gene: TRBV20-1
D gene: TRBD1
CDR3 DNA: TGCAGCCCCTCCGGGACAGGGGAGAACTATGGCTACACCTTC
CDR3 protein: CSPSGTGENYGYTF

clone size: -
J gene: TRBJ2-5
V gene: TRBV27
D gene: -
CDR3 DNA: TGTGCCAGCAGTTTAATGGGCGCGGAGACCCAGTACTTC
CDR3 protein: CASSLMGAETQYF

clone size: -
J gene: TRBJ2-7
V gene: TRBV4-1
D gene: -
CDR3 DNA: TGCGCCAGCAGCCTAACCGGGGACTTACTCATTGAGCAGTACTTC
CDR3 protein: CASSLTGDLLIEQYF

clone size: -
J gene: TRBJ2-1
V gene: TRBV7-9
D gene: TRBD2
CDR3 DNA: TGTGCCAGCAGCTTAGCGAGTCCGGGGGGCAATGAGCAGTTCTTC
CDR3 protein: CASSLASPGGNEQFF

clone size: -
J gene: TRBJ2-5
V gene: TRBV9
D gene: -
CDR3 DNA: TGTGCCAGCAGCCCTAACGACTTACAAGAGACCCAGTACTTC
CDR3 protein: CASSPNDLQETQYF

clone size: -
J gene: TRBJ2-3
V gene: TRBV28
D gene: -
CDR3 DNA: TGTGCCAGCAGTTATCCAGGGTCAGATACGCAGTATTTT
CDR3 protein: CASSYPGSDTQYF